Each of the 30 T cell receptor beta chains below was sequenced from the same sample in a study of T-cell reconstitution after alpha-beta-depleted transplantation in children. Unique molecular identifiers were incorporated during preparation of the TCRbeta library. TCRdb redid the calling of the PCR reads with MiXCR, one entry per CDR3 protein. The sample includes about 270,000 distinct CDR3 sequences, roughly 9.5% seen only once; the top ten take 10%. Material: PBMCs from the stem cell graft donor, obtained from the stem cell graft. The receptors here all came from a human donor who donated a stem cell graft to a child with SCID.

The V and J genes are TRBV18 and TRBJ2-3; D might be TRBD2 (6 bases). The V end was cut by 1 base, the J end by 5 bases, with 16 bases between. Germline assignment: CDR1 KGHSH and CDR2 LQKENI. CDR3 length: 16 residues. CDR3 coding DNA: TGTGCCAGCTCACCACTTAAAGGCGGGGCCGTAGATACGCAGTATTTT. Its protein product is CASSPLKGGAVDTQYF. Looking up the rest from reference TRBV18 and TRBJ2-3 gives the full variable domain: NAGVMQNPRHLVRRRGQEARLRCSPMKGHSHVYWYRQLPEEGLKFMVYLQKENIIDESGMPKERFSAEFPKEGPSILRIQQVVRGDSAAYFCASSPLKGGAVDTQYFGPGTRLTVL.

The chain couples TRBV12-3 or TRBV12-4 to TRBJ1-2; D is undetermined. The length of the CDR3 is 13 residues. The V and J ends lost 1 base and 6 bases respectively, with 9 bases between them. CDR3 sequence: CASSLVPADGYTF. The DNA for the CDR3 is TGTGCCAGCAGTTTAGTCCCGGCCGATGGCTACACCTTC.

The chain carries TRBV29-1 and TRBJ2-1, with 10 bases aligning to TRBD1. The V gene end was trimmed by 7 bases and the J gene end by 3 bases; junction bases not matched to a gene: 6. The CDR3 spans 14 residues. Germline V gene lookup returns CDR1 SQVTM and CDR2 ANQGSEA. DNA of the CDR3: TGCAGCGGTTCGGGACAGGGGCTCTACAATGAGCAGTTCTTC. Protein: CSGSGQGLYNEQFF.

This rearrangement joins TRBV5-1 to TRBJ2-7; 9 positions agree with TRBD1. CDR1 and CDR2 from the germline V gene are SGHRS and YFSETQ. CDR3 length: 15 amino acids. With V trimmed by 0 bases and J by 4 bases, 5 bases remained unmatched. CDR3 region: CASSLDWTGAYEQYF. For the CDR3, the DNA is TGCGCCAGCAGCTTGGATTGGACAGGGGCGTACGAGCAGTACTTC.

The chain is built from TRBV7-9 and TRBJ2-2; D could derive from TRBD1 or TRBD2 (5 bases each). V was pared by 4 bases and J by 4 bases, with 10 bases between. The CDR3 has 14 amino acids. Germline V gives CDR1 SEHNR, CDR2 FQNEAQ (reference sequence). CDR3 sequence: CASSWGPVTGELFF. Written as DNA, the CDR3 is TGTGCCAGCAGCTGGGGACCGGTCACCGGGGAGCTGTTTTTT.

This chain links TRBV3-1 with TRBJ1-2; the match to TRBD1 covers 7 bases. The CDR3 contains 14 residues. Trimming took 2 bases from V and 4 from J; bases not matched to a gene: 4. Germline CDR1 LGHDT, CDR2 YNNKEL (reference sequence). The DNA of the CDR3 is TGTGCCAGCAGCCAACTACAGGGGTCCTATGGCTACACCTTC. This sequence encodes CASSQLQGSYGYTF.

The V gene is TRBV6-5, the J gene TRBJ1-5; 7 bases agree with TRBD1. This CDR3 contains 15 residues. Germline-derived CDR1 and CDR2 are MNHEY and SVGAGI. Trimming took 5 bases from V and 3 from J; bases not matched to a gene: 7. DNA for the CDR3: TGTGCCAGCAGTACCAGACAGGGTGCCAATCAGCCCCAGCATTTT. It translates to CASSTRQGANQPQHF.

V is TRBV3-1 and J is TRBJ2-3, with TRBD2 identical over 11 bases. The germline CDR1 and CDR2 sequences are LGHDT and YNNKEL (reference sequence). V was clipped by 0 bases and J by 5 bases; unmatched bases: 7. The CDR3 spans 17 residues. This chain's CDR3 is CASSQDLGLAGGDTQYF. The CDR3 DNA reads as TGTGCCAGCAGCCAAGATCTCGGTCTAGCGGGGGGAGATACGCAGTATTTT.

The chain carries TRBV29-1 and TRBJ2-6; D is possibly TRBD2 (5 bases). Deletions cut 4 bases from V and 0 bases from J, with 7 bases between. The CDR3 is 14 residues long. Germline CDR1 and CDR2: SQVTM and ANQGSEA. CDR3 sequence reads: CSVGELSGANVLTF. CDR3 DNA sequence: TGCAGCGTTGGGGAGCTCTCTGGGGCCAACGTCCTGACTTTC.

In its sample, this clonotype was seen many times. The chain employs TRBV5-1 and TRBJ1-4; TRBD1 is a possible D gene (5 bases). The CDR3 length is 14 residues. In germline, CDR1 is SGHRS, CDR2 YFSETQ. V was pared by 0 bases and J by 5 bases, with 8 bases between. For the CDR3, the DNA is TGCGCCAGCAGCTTGGGGGACCAAAATGAAAAACTGTTTTTT. Its translation is CASSLGDQNEKLFF.

This clonotype was detected only a few times. The chain carries TRBV20-1 and TRBJ1-3, with 9 nucleotides matching TRBD1. Trimming took 0 bases from V and 0 from J; bases not matched to a gene: 3. The CDR3 extends over 16 amino acids. Germline-derived CDR1 and CDR2 are DFQATT and SNEGSKA (reference sequence). The CDR3 here is CSARDPTGGSGNTIYF. The CDR3 region has the DNA TGCAGTGCTAGAGATCCGACAGGGGGCTCTGGAAACACCATATATTTT.

The genes are TRBV14 and TRBJ1-5; D remains unclear. CDR3 length: 12 amino acids. Germline CDR1 reads SGHDN; CDR2 reads FVKESK. V dropped 1 base and J dropped 9 bases, with 7 bases sitting between them. The CDR3 bases are TGTGCCAGCAGCCAAGGTCCGGGGCCCCAGCATTTT. It yields the protein CASSQGPGPQHF.

The V and J genes are TRBV7-8 and TRBJ2-6, with TRBD1 as a possible D gene (6 bases). V lost 5 bases and J 0 bases, leaving 14 bases between the germline ends. This CDR3 has 17 residues. Germline V gene data show CDR1 as SGHVS and CDR2 as FQNEAQ. Written as DNA, the CDR3 is TGTGCCAGCAGCAATGGACAGCCCAGCTCTGGGGCCAACGTCCTGACTTTC. Its protein is CASSNGQPSSGANVLTF.

The sample holds a few counts of this clonotype. This chain connects TRBV20-1 to TRBJ1-6; D unclear. The V end lost 1 base, the J end lost 1 base, and 11 bases lay between the germline ends. Germline V lookup: CDR1 DFQATT, CDR2 SNEGSKA (reference sequence). The CDR3 is 16 amino acids. CDR3 DNA: TGCAGTGCTAGAGGTAGTCCAATGTCCTATAATTCACCCCTCCACTTT. Translation: CSARGSPMSYNSPLHF.

This clonotype was seen only a few times. V and J are TRBV5-1 and TRBJ2-1; 7 nucleotides align to TRBD2. CDR3 length: 14 amino acids. V lost 4 bases to trimming and J lost 5 bases; unmatched junction nucleotides: 6. Germline V gives CDR1 SGHRS, CDR2 YFSETQ. The CDR3 DNA reads as TGCGCCAGCAGCCTGGGAGGGACCAACAATGAGCAGTTCTTC. Translated, it gives CASSLGGTNNEQFF.

The chain employs TRBV10-2 and TRBJ2-1; 10 nucleotides match TRBD2. The CDR3 extends over 16 amino acids. V lost 7 bases to trimming and J lost 6 bases; unmatched junction nucleotides: 12. The germline V gene has CDR1 WSHSY and CDR2 SAAADI. The CDR3 is CASTTSGVMGGNEQFF. The CDR3 DNA sequence: TGCGCCAGCACAACTAGCGGGGTAATGGGGGGCAATGAGCAGTTCTTC.

This sequence joins TRBV27 and TRBJ1-5, with D perhaps matching TRBD1 (6 bases). Germline values: CDR1 MNHEY, CDR2 SMNVEV (reference sequence). This CDR3 comprises 14 residues. The germline V and J ends were trimmed by 5 bases and 5 bases, with 13 bases remaining between them. For the CDR3, the DNA is TGTGCCAGCAGTCTACAGGGTGGTGATCAGCCCCAGCATTTT. It encodes CASSLQGGDQPQHF.

This clonotype was found many times. This chain links TRBV13 with TRBJ2-5; 11 bases are shared with TRBD1. Germline CDR1 is PRHDT and CDR2 is FYEKMQ (reference sequence). The CDR3 spans 15 residues. Trimming cost V 5 bases and J 3 bases; bases outside gene matches: 5. DNA of the CDR3: TGTGCCAGCAGCGGACGGGGACAGGGGGAAGAGACCCAGTACTTC. Translating gives CASSGRGQGEETQYF. Together with reference TRBV13 and TRBJ2-5, the CDR3 gives the full variable domain: AAGVIQSPRHLIKEKRETATLKCYPIPRHDTVYWYQQGPGQDPQFLISFYEKMQSDKGSIPDRFSAQQFSDYHSELNMSSLELGDSALYFCASSGRGQGEETQYFGPGTRLLVL.

This clonotype was observed a handful of times. The rearrangement links TRBV6-1 to TRBJ2-7, with TRBD2 matching 12 bases. The germline V gene has CDR1 MNHNS and CDR2 SASEGT. CDR3 length: 16 amino acids. V dropped 5 bases and J dropped 0; count of bases not matched to a gene: 5. CDR3 in DNA: TGTGCCAGCAGTCCCGGACTAGCGGGGACCTCCTACGAGCAGTACTTC. Translation: CASSPGLAGTSYEQYF.

The rearrangement uses TRBV18 and TRBJ2-2; D not resolved. Germline loops: CDR1 KGHSH, CDR2 LQKENI. CDR3 length: 14 amino acids. V lost 5 bases, J lost 5 bases, and 12 bases lay in between. DNA for the CDR3: TGTGCCAGCTCAGTTAATTACGGTACCGGGGAGCTGTTTTTT. This gives the protein CASSVNYGTGELFF.

CDR3: CASMGSRVGGQETQYF. CDR3 in DNA: TGTGCCAGCATGGGGTCCCGGGTCGGGGGCCAAGAGACCCAGTACTTC. The chain links TRBV2 to TRBJ2-5; weak D call: TRBD2 (6 bases). CDR1 is SNHLY and CDR2 is FYNNEI in the germline V gene. V was clipped by 7 bases and J by 1 base, with 19 bases between them. The CDR3 consists of 16 residues. The full variable domain, completed using reference TRBV2 and TRBJ2-5, is EPEVTQTPSHQVTQMGQEVILRCVPISNHLYFYWYRQILGQKVEFLVSFYNNEISEKSEIFDDQFSVERPDGSNFTLKIRSTKLEDSAMYFCASMGSRVGGQETQYFGPGTRLLVL.

The V call is TRBV12-3 or TRBV12-4, the J call TRBJ2-7; D not certain. V was cut by 5 bases and J by 5 bases, with 19 bases left in between. This CDR3 spans 15 amino acids. Here the CDR3 reads CASSPSFSLGDEQYF. The CDR3 bases are TGTGCCAGCAGTCCCTCCTTCTCCCTAGGCGACGAGCAGTACTTC.

To note about this clonotype: A much more abundant neighbour one base away suggests this may be a read error. The rearrangement joins TRBV2 to TRBJ2-1; D is uncertain. Trimming left V 5 bases short and J 4 bases short, with 12 bases between. Germline V gives CDR1 SNHLY, CDR2 FYNNEI. This CDR3 spans 14 amino acids. The chain's CDR3 is CASSSIWGYNEQFF. The CDR3 DNA reads TGTGCCAGCAGTTCTATTTGGGGTTACAATGAGCAGTTCTTC.

The table lists this clonotype with a few counts. This chain uses TRBV10-3 with TRBJ2-5; 8 positions agree with TRBD2. CDR3 length: 15 amino acids. With V trimmed by 5 bases and J by 5 bases, 10 bases remained unmatched. CDR1 ENHRY and CDR2 SYGVKD come from the germline V gene. CDR3 sequence: CAISLSASGLETQYF. The CDR3 coding sequence is TGTGCCATCAGTCTCTCGGCTAGCGGGTTGGAGACCCAGTACTTC.

The sample holds many counts of this clonotype. The CDR3 nucleotides read TGTGCCAGCTCGCCGACGGCCGAAGGATCCTACGAGCAGTACTTC. This translates into CASSPTAEGSYEQYF. This rearrangement joins TRBV18 to TRBJ2-7, with D uncertain. V shed 6 bases and J shed 1 base, with 16 bases lying between them. CDR1 and CDR2 from the germline V gene are KGHSH and LQKENI. The CDR3 has 15 residues.

The chain links TRBV12-3 or TRBV12-4 to TRBJ2-1; 8 bases align to TRBD2. The CDR3 consists of 15 residues. The V segment lost 3 bases and the J segment 4 bases; nucleotides outside the gene matches: 5. CDR3 in DNA: TGTGCCAGCAGTTTGGGGAGCGGGGGTTACAATGAGCAGTTCTTC. Protein product: CASSLGSGGYNEQFF.

The rearrangement joins TRBV27 to TRBJ1-1; D perhaps matches TRBD1 (6 bases). Germline CDR1 MNHEY, CDR2 SMNVEV (reference sequence). V lost 6 bases and J 4 bases, leaving 15 bases between the germline ends. CDR3 length: 14 amino acids. In DNA form, the CDR3 reads TGTGCCAGCAGGTACAGGGCCGCGGGCACTGAAGCTTTCTTT. It codes for CASRYRAAGTEAFF.

This clonotype was counted only a few times. The chain is built from TRBV7-9 and TRBJ1-6; D is undetermined. This CDR3 is built from 14 residues. The V gene's germline CDR1 is SEHNR and CDR2 FQNEAQ (reference sequence). V lost 8 bases and J lost 10, with 18 bases in between. The CDR3 is CASGPELHGSPLHF. For the CDR3, the DNA is TGTGCCAGCGGCCCCGAGCTCCATGGGTCACCCCTCCACTTT.

This clonotype has at least ten counts. V is TRBV6-5 and J is TRBJ2-2; 8 bases fit TRBD1. The trim removed 5 bases at V and 0 bases at J, leaving 5 bases unmatched. CDR1 is MNHEY and CDR2 is SVGAGI in the germline V gene. The CDR3 is 16 residues long. This chain's CDR3 is CASSLGQGTNTGELFF. CDR3 bases: TGTGCCAGCAGTCTTGGACAGGGCACGAACACCGGGGAGCTGTTTTTT.

This clonotype showed up just a few times. The rearrangement links TRBV7-9 to TRBJ1-3, with D possibly matching TRBD1 (6 bases). V dropped 1 base and J dropped 14 bases, with 15 bases sitting between them. Germline V gene lookup returns CDR1 SEHNR and CDR2 FQNEAQ (reference sequence). The CDR3 loop spans 13 amino acids. Here the CDR3 reads CASSLGTGMHLYF. The CDR3 nucleotides read TGTGCCAGCAGCTTAGGCACAGGGATGCACCTATATTTT.